This T cell receptor (beta chain) was identified in a study of PD-L1 blockade in urothelial cancer. Study context: Blood was tested 3 weeks (second dose) and 6 weeks into treatment. Overall study results and limits: Where pretreatment blood TCR clonality fell below the median, better survival was predicted. Durable benefit was linked to greater 3-week expansion of tumor-associated blood clones.

This clone was seen just once. The antigen remains undetermined. Locally advanced or metastatic urothelial carcinoma was diagnosed in the patients. Some clones are missing from TCRdb's copy, which holds only in-frame ones; the method was immunoSEQ multiplex PCR. The repertoire holds 70,000 to 75,000 clones, with roughly nine tenths as singletons. Germline-derived CDR1 and CDR2 are MNHNS and SASEGT. V lost 7 bases and J lost 12; bases outside the gene matches: 8. The CDR3 is 12 residues long. Material: PBMCs, obtained around atezolizumab (anti-PD-L1) treatment. The TCR was taken from a man between 60 and 70 years old with urothelial cancer. The rearrangement joins TRBV6-1 to TRBJ2-7, with 11 bases fitting TRBD2. The CDR3, as DNA: TGTGCCAGCACCGGGACTAGCGGAAGCTTGTACTTC. This translates into CASTGTSGSLYF.